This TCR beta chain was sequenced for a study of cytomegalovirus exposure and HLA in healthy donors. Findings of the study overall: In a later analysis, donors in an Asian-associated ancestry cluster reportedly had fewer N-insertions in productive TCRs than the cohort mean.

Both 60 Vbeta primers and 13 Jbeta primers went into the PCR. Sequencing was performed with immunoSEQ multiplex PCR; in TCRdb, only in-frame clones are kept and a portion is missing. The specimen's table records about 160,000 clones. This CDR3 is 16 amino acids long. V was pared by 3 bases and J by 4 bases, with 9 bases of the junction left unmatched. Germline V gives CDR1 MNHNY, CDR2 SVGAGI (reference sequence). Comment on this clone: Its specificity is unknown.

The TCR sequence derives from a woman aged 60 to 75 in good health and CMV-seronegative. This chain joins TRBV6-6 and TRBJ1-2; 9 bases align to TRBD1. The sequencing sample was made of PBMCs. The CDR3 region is CASSYSTGGPGYGYTF. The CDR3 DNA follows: TGTGCCAGCAGTTATTCGACAGGGGGGCCCGGCTATGGCTACACCTTC.